The clone carrying this TCR beta chain was detected many times. The antigen is undetermined. CDR3 length equals 15 residues. Germline-derived CDR1 and CDR2 are SEHNR and FQNEAQ (reference sequence). V lost 4 bases and J lost 2; bases outside the gene matches: 3. Only healthy Caucasians were enrolled as donors. This sample is drawn from a study of identical twins. Study-wide points: Cord blood beta clonotypes present at high abundance carried fewer insertions; no such pattern appeared in memory repertoires. Out-of-frame alpha sequences that twins shared showed excess low generation probability.

MiXCR, applied by TCRdb to the 5' RACE reads, yields one record per CDR3 protein. The table records 500,000 or so distinct CDR3 sequences, roughly an eighth of them present only once. The same data also went into a second study, on yellow fever vaccine responses in identical twins.

The chain joins TRBV7-9 to TRBJ2-5; 11 bases are a match to TRBD2. Material for sequencing was CD4+ T cells sorted from blood. The TCR originated in a woman aged 18-30 years in good health. The CDR3: CASSYRTSGQETQYF. In DNA, the CDR3 is TGTGCCAGCAGCTACCGGACTAGCGGGCAAGAGACCCAGTACTTC.